A selection of T cell receptor beta chains follows, all from one sample in a study of OX40 agonist ivuxolimab in advanced cancers. This table comes from immunoSEQ multiplex PCR, and its TCRdb copy is limited to in-frame clones, with some not included. The sample yields around 7,000 clones, approximately 80% seen once. This specimen consisted of CD4+ or CD8+ T cells sorted from blood, obtained in a trial of the OX40 agonist ivuxolimab. The receptors were gathered from an adult with an advanced solid tumor such as melanoma, head and neck, liver or kidney cancer. CDR3s include the opening cysteine and the closing phenylalanine or tryptophan. The D gene is left open where the match is weak. Size values are once, few and many counts, or a class for expanded clones, and some rows have none.

v_call	j_call	clone_size	d_call	cdr3_nt	cdr3_aa
TRBV7-9	TRBJ1-6	.	.	TGTGCCAGCAGCTTAGAAGGGGGATTTTATAATTCACCCCTCCACTTT	CASSLEGGFYNSPLHF
TRBV5-6	TRBJ1-5	.	.	TGTGCCAGCAGCTTGTGGTCAGGGGAGGAGGATCAGCCCCAGCATTTT	CASSLWSGEEDQPQHF
TRBV9	TRBJ2-5	once	TRBD2	TGTGCCAGCAGCTCTAGCGGGGGGGGCCAAGAGACCCAGTACTTC	CASSSSGGGQETQYF
TRBV11-3	TRBJ1-3	.	.	TGTGCCAGCAGCCGGATAAGGACAGAGAGGAACACCATATATTTT	CASSRIRTERNTIYF
TRBV7-9	TRBJ1-2	.	.	TGTGCCAGCAGCCGAATGGGGGACCCAAACTATGGCTACACCTTC	CASSRMGDPNYGYTF
TRBV7-6	TRBJ2-2	.	TRBD1	TGTGCCAGCAGCTACGGGACAGGGCCAAACACCGGGGAGCTGTTTTTT	CASSYGTGPNTGELFF
TRBV19	TRBJ2-2	.	.	TGTGCCAGTAGTTTCGACACCGGGGAGCTGTTTTTT	CASSFDTGELFF
TRBV2	TRBJ1-6	.	.	TGTGCCAGCACTACTACGGTGGGGGACAATAATTCACCCCTCCACTTT	CASTTTVGDNNSPLHF
TRBV5-4	TRBJ1-1	.	TRBD1	TGTGCCAGCAGCTTGGGGACAGGGGTTGAAGCTTTCTTT	CASSLGTGVEAFF
TRBV7-3	TRBJ2-7	.	TRBD1	TGTGCCAGCAGAATGGGACAGGGCCCCTCCTACGAGCAGTACTTC	CASRMGQGPSYEQYF
TRBV7-6	TRBJ1-4	.	.	TGTGCCAGCAGCCAGCGAGAGGCGAATGAAAAACTGTTTTTT	CASSQREANEKLFF
TRBV27	TRBJ1-5	.	.	TGTGCCAGCAGTGACCGTGGGGGCAGGAATCAGCCCCAGCATTTT	CASSDRGGRNQPQHF
TRBV9	TRBJ2-7	.	.	TGTGCCAGCAGCCCCCCGAGTTACGAGCAGTACTTC	CASSPPSYEQYF
TRBV5-1	TRBJ2-7	.	.	TGCGCCAGCAGCTTGGTGCCCTACGAGCAGTACTTC	CASSLVPYEQYF
TRBV4-1	TRBJ1-4	.	TRBD1	TGCGCCAGCAGCCAGAAGGACAGGGCTAGTGAAAAACTGTTTTTT	CASSQKDRASEKLFF
TRBV7-8	TRBJ2-7	.	.	TGTGCCAGCAGCTTAGGAAATTGGGGGAGCTCCTACGAGCAGTACTTC	CASSLGNWGSSYEQYF
TRBV9	TRBJ2-7	.	.	TGTGCCAGCAGCGGCCGGGACAACCACTACGAGCAGTACTTC	CASSGRDNHYEQYF
TRBV13	TRBJ2-2	.	.	TGTGCCAGCAGCTGGGGAACCGGGGAGCTGTTTTTT	CASSWGTGELFF
TRBV2	TRBJ2-7	.	.	TGTGCCAGCAGTGAACGGCGGGATCCTAGTTACGAGCAGTACTTC	CASSERRDPSYEQYF